One and the same sample provided the 5 T cell receptor beta chains below, sequenced in a study of control samples from healthy donors and cancer patients. TCRdb's table, derived via immunoSEQ multiplex PCR, lists solely in-frame clones and lacks some. The table shows over 150,000 clones, with roughly 94% occurring only once. Input material: blood. The receptor source for this set is a middle-aged man in good health.

V usage is TRBV30 and J usage is TRBJ1-2; D gene uncertain. The CDR3 loop spans 15 amino acids. V lost 4 bases and J lost 2, with 17 bases in between. CDR1 GTSNPN and CDR2 SVGIG come from the germline V gene (reference sequence). The CDR3 nucleotides read TGTGCCTGGAACCCCGGGGTAGGGCGGAACTATGGCTACACCTTC. It is translated as CAWNPGVGRNYGYTF.

The rearrangement uses TRBV28 and TRBJ2-1, with 8 bases that match TRBD1. The length of the CDR3 is 14 residues. J lost 7 bases, V lost 4 bases, and 6 bases had no gene match. Per the germline V gene, CDR1 is MDHEN and CDR2 is SYDVKM. The CDR3 DNA reads as TGTGCCAGCAGTTACACAGGGGGAAAAAATGAGCAGTTCTTC. Translated: CASSYTGGKNEQFF. The full variable domain, its missing parts supplied by reference TRBV28 and TRBJ2-1, is DVKVTQSSRYLVKRTGEKVFLECVQDMDHENMFWYRQDPGLGLRLIYFSYDVKMKEKGDIPEGYSVSREKKERFSLILESASTNQTSMYLCASSYTGGKNEQFFGPGTRLTVL.

The chain employs TRBV25-1 and TRBJ1-5, with TRBD1 as a possible D gene (6 bases). The V and J ends lost 8 bases and 6 bases respectively, with 14 bases between them. This CDR3 spans 13 amino acids. Germline V lookup: CDR1 MGHDK, CDR2 SYGVNS. The chain's CDR3 is CASGRGEGQPQHF. The CDR3, as DNA: TGTGCCAGCGGTAGGGGGGAGGGTCAGCCCCAGCATTTT. Based on the CDR3 plus reference TRBV25-1 and TRBJ1-5, the full variable domain is EADIYQTPRYLVIGTGKKITLECSQTMGHDKMYWYQQDPGMELHLIHYSYGVNSTEKGDLSSESTVSRIRTEHFPLTLESARPSHTSQYLCASGRGEGQPQHFGDGTRLSIL.

The chain is built from TRBV9 and TRBJ2-3, with 13 bases that match TRBD2. This CDR3 comprises 16 residues. J was trimmed by 5 bases and V by 0 bases; bases with no gene match: 3. CDR1 and CDR2 from the germline V gene are SGDLS and YYNGEE. CDR3 sequence: CASSVGLAGGEDTQYF. The CDR3 DNA follows: TGTGCCAGCAGCGTAGGACTAGCGGGGGGTGAAGATACGCAGTATTTT.

The V gene is TRBV11-2, the J gene TRBJ1-6; D is unresolved. CDR1 is SGHAT and CDR2 is FQNNGV in the germline V gene. The CDR3 covers 14 residues. The V and J ends lost 2 bases and 4 bases respectively, with 6 bases between them. CDR3 region: CASSLSAYNSPLHF. DNA of the CDR3: TGTGCCAGCAGCTTATCAGCGTATAATTCACCCCTCCACTTT.